Listed below are T cell receptor beta chains from one sample, sequenced in a study of PD-1 blockade in classical Hodgkin lymphoma. The assay was immunoSEQ multiplex PCR, and TCRdb's table has in-frame clones only and misses some. The sample contains roughly 35,000 clones, 88% of which appear only once. This specimen consisted of peripheral blood mononuclear cells (PBMCs), obtained before the second cycle of nivolumab. These receptors were collected from a human donor with classical Hodgkin lymphoma. CDR3s include the opening cysteine and the closing phenylalanine or tryptophan. D genes are given only for firm matches. Clone size is shown for a subset of rows, as once, few, many or a class of expanded clone.

abundance: -
v_gene: TRBV7-8
j_gene: TRBJ2-5
d_gene: TRBD1
CDR3aa: CASSRDQGEAETQYF
CDR3nt: TGTGCCAGCAGCAGAGACCAGGGGGAAGCAGAGACCCAGTACTTC

abundance: -
v_gene: TRBV6-5
j_gene: TRBJ2-2
d_gene: -
CDR3aa: CASKVYWELFF
CDR3nt: TGTGCCAGCAAGGTCTATTGGGAGCTGTTTTTT

abundance: -
v_gene: TRBV29-1
j_gene: TRBJ1-1
d_gene: -
CDR3aa: CSVAGRFATEAFF
CDR3nt: TGCAGCGTTGCTGGTCGGTTCGCCACTGAAGCTTTCTTT

abundance: -
v_gene: TRBV15
j_gene: TRBJ1-4
d_gene: -
CDR3aa: CATSASREYEKLFF
CDR3nt: TGTGCCACCAGCGCTAGTCGGGAGTATGAAAAACTGTTTTTT

abundance: -
v_gene: TRBV27
j_gene: TRBJ2-5
d_gene: -
CDR3aa: CASSLSGAQETQYF
CDR3nt: TGTGCCAGCAGTTTATCGGGGGCTCAAGAGACCCAGTACTTC

abundance: -
v_gene: TRBV9
j_gene: TRBJ2-1
d_gene: -
CDR3aa: CASSETWDEQFF
CDR3nt: TGTGCCAGCAGCGAAACTTGGGATGAGCAGTTCTTC

abundance: -
v_gene: TRBV10-3
j_gene: TRBJ2-1
d_gene: -
CDR3aa: CAISEVLLVSNEQFF
CDR3nt: TGTGCCATCAGTGAGGTCCTTTTAGTCTCGAATGAGCAGTTCTTC

abundance: -
v_gene: TRBV7-6
j_gene: TRBJ2-1
d_gene: -
CDR3aa: CASSPSNSYNEQFF
CDR3nt: TGTGCCAGCAGCCCGAGTAACTCCTACAATGAGCAGTTCTTC

abundance: -
v_gene: TRBV7-9
j_gene: TRBJ1-4
d_gene: TRBD1
CDR3aa: CASSSQGGPTNEKLFF
CDR3nt: TGTGCCAGCAGCTCACAGGGGGGGCCAACTAATGAAAAACTGTTTTTT

abundance: -
v_gene: TRBV18
j_gene: TRBJ1-5
d_gene: TRBD1
CDR3aa: CASSGTGVGQPQHF
CDR3nt: TGTGCCAGCTCAGGGACAGGGGTGGGTCAGCCCCAGCATTTT

abundance: -
v_gene: TRBV6-5
j_gene: TRBJ2-2
d_gene: -
CDR3aa: CASSYSGRGGSGELFF
CDR3nt: TGTGCCAGCAGTTATTCGGGCAGGGGAGGTAGCGGGGAGCTGTTTTTT

abundance: once
v_gene: TRBV7-9
j_gene: TRBJ1-1
d_gene: TRBD1
CDR3aa: CASSLPGQDEAFF
CDR3nt: TGTGCCAGCAGCTTACCGGGACAGGATGAAGCTTTCTTT

abundance: -
v_gene: TRBV15
j_gene: TRBJ2-1
d_gene: -
CDR3aa: CATSRENNRVREQFF
CDR3nt: TGTGCCACCAGCAGAGAGAATAACAGGGTTCGTGAGCAGTTCTTC

abundance: few
v_gene: TRBV6-1
j_gene: TRBJ2-1
d_gene: -
CDR3aa: CASTPRTEYNEQFF
CDR3nt: TGTGCCAGCACCCCTCGGACAGAGTACAATGAGCAGTTCTTC

abundance: -
v_gene: TRBV6-5
j_gene: TRBJ1-1
d_gene: -
CDR3aa: CASSLAGAPDTEAFF
CDR3nt: TGTGCCAGCAGTCTCGCAGGGGCGCCAGACACTGAAGCTTTCTTT

abundance: -
v_gene: TRBV9
j_gene: TRBJ2-3
d_gene: -
CDR3aa: CASSVSASAPSTDTQYF
CDR3nt: TGTGCCAGCAGCGTATCGGCTAGCGCACCTAGCACAGATACGCAGTATTTT

abundance: once
v_gene: TRBV2
j_gene: TRBJ2-1
d_gene: TRBD2
CDR3aa: CATTSGSGEQFF
CDR3nt: TGTGCCACGACTAGCGGGAGCGGTGAGCAGTTCTTC

abundance: -
v_gene: TRBV10-1
j_gene: TRBJ2-1
d_gene: -
CDR3aa: CASKLPIAARPYNEQFF
CDR3nt: TGCGCCAGCAAGCTACCGATAGCCGCGAGGCCCTACAATGAGCAGTTCTTC

abundance: -
v_gene: TRBV10-2
j_gene: TRBJ2-7
d_gene: -
CDR3aa: CASSESETSEQYF
CDR3nt: TGCGCCAGCAGTGAGTCGGAGACTAGCGAGCAGTACTTC